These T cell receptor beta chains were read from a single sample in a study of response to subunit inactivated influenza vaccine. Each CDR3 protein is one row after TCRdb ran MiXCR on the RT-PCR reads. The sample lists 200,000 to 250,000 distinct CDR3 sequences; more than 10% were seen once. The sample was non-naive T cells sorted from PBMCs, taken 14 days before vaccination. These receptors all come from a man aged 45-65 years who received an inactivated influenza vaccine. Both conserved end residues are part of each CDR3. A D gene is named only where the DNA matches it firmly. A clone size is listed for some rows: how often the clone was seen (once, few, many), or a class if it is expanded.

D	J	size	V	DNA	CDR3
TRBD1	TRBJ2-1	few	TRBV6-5	TGTGCCAGCAGTTACTCGGGACAGCACAATGAGCAGTTCTTC	CASSYSGQHNEQFF
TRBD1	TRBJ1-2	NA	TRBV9	TGTGCCAGCAGCGCCCTTGGACAGGGGACCAATGGCTACACCTTC	CASSALGQGTNGYTF
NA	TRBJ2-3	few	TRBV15	TGTGCCACCAGCAGAGTCTTTGGGGGGGCAACAGATACGCAGTATTTT	CATSRVFGGATDTQYF
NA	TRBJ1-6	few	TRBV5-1	TGCGCCAGCAGCTTGGCCGCGGGGACCTCCTATAATTCACCCCTCCACTTT	CASSLAAGTSYNSPLHF
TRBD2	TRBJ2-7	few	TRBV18	TGTGCCAGCTCACGGGGACTAGCGGGAGCGGACGAGCAGTACTTC	CASSRGLAGADEQYF
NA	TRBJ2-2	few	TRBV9	TGTGCCAGCAGCGTAGAAGCGGGGAACACCGGGGAGCTGTTTTTT	CASSVEAGNTGELFF
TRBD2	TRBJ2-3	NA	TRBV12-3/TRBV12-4	TGTGCCAGCAGTCCCGGAACTAGCGGGGGGTTCACAGATACGCAGTATTTT	CASSPGTSGGFTDTQYF
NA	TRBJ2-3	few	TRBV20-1	TGCAGTGCTAGAGATCTTGGGCGGAGCACAGATACGCAGTATTTT	CSARDLGRSTDTQYF
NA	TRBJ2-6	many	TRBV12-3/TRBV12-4	TGTGCCAGCAGTGAAACGAGACGGTACTCTGGGGCCAACGTCCTGACTTTC	CASSETRRYSGANVLTF
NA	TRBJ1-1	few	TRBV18	TGTGCCAGCTCACCAGGCAGCTCTATTAACACTGAAGCTTTCTTT	CASSPGSSINTEAFF
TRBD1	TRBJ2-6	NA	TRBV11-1	TGTGCCAGCAGCCCAAGGTTGGGGACAGGGAGATCTGGGGCCAACGTCCTGACTTTC	CASSPRLGTGRSGANVLTF
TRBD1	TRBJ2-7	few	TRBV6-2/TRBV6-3	TGTGCCAGCAGTGGACAGGGGTGGTCCTACGAGCAGTACTTC	CASSGQGWSYEQYF
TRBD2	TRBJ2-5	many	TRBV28	TGTGCCAGCAGTATAGCGGGAGGGAAAGAGACCCAGTACTTC	CASSIAGGKETQYF
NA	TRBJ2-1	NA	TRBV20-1	TGCAGTGCTAGTCCATTATTGGGTGAGCAGTTCTTC	CSASPLLGEQFF
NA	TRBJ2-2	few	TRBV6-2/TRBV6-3	TGTGCCAGCAGTTACGAGGATGGGGCCCGGGAGCTGTTTTTT	CASSYEDGARELFF
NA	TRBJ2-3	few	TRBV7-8	TGTGCCAGCAGCCCCGCAGGCGGGATAGCAGATACGCAGTATTTT	CASSPAGGIADTQYF
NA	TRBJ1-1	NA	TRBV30	TGTGCCTGGAGTGTACGCGCCGGGATTGAAGCTTTCTTT	CAWSVRAGIEAFF
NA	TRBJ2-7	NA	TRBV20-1	TGCAGTGCTAGGGACAACCCCTACGAGCAGTACTTC	CSARDNPYEQYF
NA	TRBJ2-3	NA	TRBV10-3	TGTGCCATCAGCGCGATCGGTACAGATACGCAGTATTTT	CAISAIGTDTQYF
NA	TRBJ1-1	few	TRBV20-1	TGCAGTGCTAGAGGCGACACCCAGAACACTGAAGCTTTCTTT	CSARGDTQNTEAFF
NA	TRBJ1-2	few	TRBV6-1	TGTGCCAGCAGCCCCCCGCCTTGGCGCTATGGCTACACCTTC	CASSPPPWRYGYTF
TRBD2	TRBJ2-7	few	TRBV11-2	TGTGCCAGCACCTTAGTTAGCGGGAAAGGGTACGAGCAGTACTTC	CASTLVSGKGYEQYF
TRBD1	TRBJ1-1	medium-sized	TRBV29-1	TGCAGCGTCGGACAGGGCCGGAACACTGAAGCTTTCTTT	CSVGQGRNTEAFF
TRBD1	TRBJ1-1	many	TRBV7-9	TGTGCCAGCAGCCCGAGCGAAGGACAGGGGGGCACTGAAGCTTTCTTT	CASSPSEGQGGTEAFF
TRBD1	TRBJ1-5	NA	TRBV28	TGTGCCAGCAGTTTGACAGGGGCCAATTATCAGCCCCAGCATTTT	CASSLTGANYQPQHF
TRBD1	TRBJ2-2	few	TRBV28	TGTGCCAGTGGACAGGGGATTACCGGGGAGCTGTTTTTT	CASGQGITGELFF
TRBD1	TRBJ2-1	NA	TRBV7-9	TGTGCCATCACAGGGGGCGCCTACAATGAGCAGTTCTTC	CAITGGAYNEQFF
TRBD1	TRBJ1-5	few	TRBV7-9	TGTGCCAGCAGCTGGGGACAGGGGCAGCCCCAGCATTTT	CASSWGQGQPQHF
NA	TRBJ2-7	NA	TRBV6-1	TGTGCCAGCAGTGACCAGAGAGGGGGCGAGCAGTACTTC	CASSDQRGGEQYF
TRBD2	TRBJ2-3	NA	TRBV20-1	TGCAGTGCCCGATCCGGACTAGCGGGAGTAACAGATACGCAGTATTTT	CSARSGLAGVTDTQYF
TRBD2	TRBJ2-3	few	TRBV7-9	TGTGCCAGCAGCCCCGCGTGGGGCGGGGGGGTCACAGATACGCAGTATTTT	CASSPAWGGGVTDTQYF
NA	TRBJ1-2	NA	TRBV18	TGTGCCAGCTCACCAGACCAGGGAATCTACGGCTACACCTTC	CASSPDQGIYGYTF
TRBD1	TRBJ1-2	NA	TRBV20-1	TGCAGTGCTCCGGACAGGGGAGGTGGCTACACCTTC	CSAPDRGGGYTF
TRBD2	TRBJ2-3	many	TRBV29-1	TGCAGCGTTGGGGGGACTAGCTTAACAGATACGCAGTATTTT	CSVGGTSLTDTQYF
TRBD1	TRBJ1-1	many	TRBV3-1	TGTGCCAGCAGCTCGCGACAGGGCACTGAAGCTTTCTTT	CASSSRQGTEAFF
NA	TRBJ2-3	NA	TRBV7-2	TGTGCCAGCAGCAGGGACCGCACAGATACGCAGTATTTT	CASSRDRTDTQYF
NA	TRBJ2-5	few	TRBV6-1	TGTGCCAGCAAAACTTCCTTTCAGGGAGAGACCCAGTACTTC	CASKTSFQGETQYF
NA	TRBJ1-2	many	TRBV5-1	TGCGCCAGCAGCTTGGCCGGGGGGACCAACTATGGCTACACCTTC	CASSLAGGTNYGYTF
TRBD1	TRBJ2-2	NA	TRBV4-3	TGCGCCAGCAGCCAGAAAACAGGGGGCACGAACACCGGGGAGCTGTTTTTT	CASSQKTGGTNTGELFF
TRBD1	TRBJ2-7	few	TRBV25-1	TGTGCCAGCAGTGAATCGAGGACAGGGGAGGACGAGCAGTACTTC	CASSESRTGEDEQYF
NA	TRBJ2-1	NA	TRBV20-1	TGCTGTGCTAGGAGCCCAGGGACTCGGCGGAATGAGCAGTTCTTC	CCARSPGTRRNEQFF
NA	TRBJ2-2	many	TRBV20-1	TGCAGTGCTACCATTGGGGCCACCGGGGAGCTGTTTTTT	CSATIGATGELFF
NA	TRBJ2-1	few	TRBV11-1	TGTGCCAGCAGCCCCGGGGGTTCTCTAGTTTACAATGAGCAGTTCTTC	CASSPGGSLVYNEQFF
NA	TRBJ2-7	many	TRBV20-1	TGCAGTGCTAGAGACGGCTTTGACTCCTACGAGCAGTACTTC	CSARDGFDSYEQYF
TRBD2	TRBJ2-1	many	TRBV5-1	TGCGCCAGCAGCTCCGGGGGTAGCGGGGGGCATTACAATGAGCAGTTCTTC	CASSSGGSGGHYNEQFF
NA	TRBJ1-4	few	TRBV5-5	TGTGCCAGCAGCCCGGGACACCGTAATGAAAAACTGTTTTTT	CASSPGHRNEKLFF
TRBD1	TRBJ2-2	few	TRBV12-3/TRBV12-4	TGTGCCGGAAAAGTGGGGACAGGGAACACCGGGGAGCTGTTTTTT	CAGKVGTGNTGELFF
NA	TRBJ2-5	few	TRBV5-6	TGTGCCAGCAGCTTTGGGCTAGCTTCTTCTCCCCAGTACTTC	CASSFGLASSPQYF